Each of the 24 T cell receptor beta chains below was sequenced from the same sample in a study of cytomegalovirus exposure and HLA in healthy donors. This PCR relied on a set of 60 Vbeta primers and 13 Jbeta primers. Sequenced by immunoSEQ multiplex PCR; TCRdb stores in-frame clones only, minus some. The table includes just over 200,000 clones, roughly 80% detected once. Sequencing used PBMCs. The origin of the receptors is a woman in her 40s in good health and CMV-seronegative.

The chain couples TRBV10-2 to TRBJ2-7, with TRBD2 identical over 8 bases. The trim removed 7 bases at V and 3 bases at J, leaving 8 bases unmatched. The germline CDR1 and CDR2 sequences are WSHSY and SAAADI. CDR3 length: 14 amino acids. The chain's CDR3 is CASKMREALYEQYF. CDR3 DNA sequence: TGCGCCAGCAAGATGCGGGAGGCCCTCTACGAGCAGTACTTC.

The chain is built from TRBV7-8 and TRBJ2-1; no reliable D call. The CDR3 contains 15 residues. Germline V gene data show CDR1 as SGHVS and CDR2 as FQNEAQ. Between the trimmed V and J ends, which lost 0 bases and 4 bases, there was a span of 10 bases. CDR3 sequence (DNA): TGTGCCAGCAGCTTAGCCCCTCCCCCGTACAATGAGCAGTTCTTC. This codes for CASSLAPPPYNEQFF. The full variable domain, in which reference TRBV7-8 and TRBJ2-1 provide the parts outside the CDR3, is GAGVSQSPRYKVAKRGQDVALRCDPISGHVSLFWYQQALGQGPEFLTYFQNEAQLDKSGLPSDRFFAERPEGSVSTLKIQRTQQEDSAVYLCASSLAPPPYNEQFFGPGTRLTVL.

V usage is TRBV6-5 and J usage is TRBJ1-1, with unresolved D. The CDR3 runs 13 residues. Between the trimmed V and J ends, which lost 10 bases and 2 bases, there was a span of 14 bases. Germline V gene lookup returns CDR1 MNHEY and CDR2 SVGAGI. CDR3 in DNA: TGTGCCACCGCGTCTCTCACTAACACTGAAGCTTTCTTT. This sequence encodes CATASLTNTEAFF.

The CDR3 loop reads CAWSQLRGQSEQFF. The CDR3 region has the DNA TGTGCCTGGAGTCAATTAAGGGGACAGAGTGAGCAGTTCTTC. The V and J genes are TRBV30 and TRBJ2-1, with 7 bases lining up with TRBD1. The CDR3 is 14 residues long. V was pared by 2 bases and J by 9 bases, with 10 bases of the junction left unmatched. The V gene's germline CDR1 is GTSNPN and CDR2 SVGIG (reference sequence).

This clone turned up a few times. The chain joins TRBV28 to TRBJ2-5, with TRBD2 as a possible D gene (6 bases). Looked up from germline, CDR1 is MDHEN and CDR2 is SYDVKM. Trimming removed 6 bases at V and 5 bases at J, with 16 bases between. The CDR3 totals 14 residues. The CDR3 nucleotides are TGTGCCAGCAGGACTAGTTCCGGGGTGGAGACCCAGTACTTC. This sequence encodes CASRTSSGVETQYF.

This clone was observed a few times. The chain combines TRBV19 with TRBJ1-5; 8 nucleotides line up with TRBD1. The J segment lost 6 bases and the V segment lost 1 base, leaving 8 bases of the junction unmatched. Germline CDR1 LNHDA, CDR2 SQIVND (reference sequence). The CDR3 is made up of 16 amino acids. DNA for the CDR3: TGTGCCAGTAGTATAGCGACAGGGGTGGTATTTCAGCCCCAGCATTTT. Translating it yields CASSIATGVVFQPQHF. Variable domain in full (rest from reference TRBV19 and TRBJ1-5): DGGITQSPKYLFRKEGQNVTLSCEQNLNHDAMYWYRQDPGQGLRLIYYSQIVNDFQKGDIAEGYSVSREKKESFPLTVTSAQKNPTAFYLCASSIATGVVFQPQHFGDGTRLSIL.

The rearrangement links TRBV5-6 to TRBJ2-7, with 7 bases that match TRBD2. J lost 2 bases, V lost 4 bases, and 6 bases had no gene match. CDR1 and CDR2 from the germline V gene are SGHDT and YYEEEE. The CDR3 totals 14 residues. In DNA form, the CDR3 reads TGTGCCAGCAGCCTCGGACTAGGGCCCTACGAGCAGTACTTC. It yields the protein CASSLGLGPYEQYF.

V is TRBV10-3 and J is TRBJ1-6, with TRBD1 identical over 8 bases. V shed 10 bases, J shed 5 bases, and the junction held 7 bases outside the gene matches. The CDR3 covers 14 residues. Per germline, CDR1 ENHRY and CDR2 SYGVKD. CDR3 bases: TGTGCCACAGCACCGGGACAGGATAATTCACCCCTCCACTTT. It translates to CATAPGQDNSPLHF.

The chain carries TRBV5-1 and TRBJ2-7; 7 bases align to TRBD2. This CDR3 is 14 amino acids long. Trimming took 4 bases from V and 0 from J; bases not matched to a gene: 4. Germline CDR1 reads SGHRS; CDR2 reads YFSETQ. CDR3: CASSATGGSYEQYF. CDR3 DNA sequence: TGCGCCAGCAGCGCCACGGGGGGCTCCTACGAGCAGTACTTC.

The J gene is TRBJ2-7, the V gene TRBV10-3, with TRBD1 matching over 7 bases. In germline, CDR1 is ENHRY, CDR2 SYGVKD. V shed 3 bases and J 1 base; nucleotides not matched to a gene: 6. This CDR3 region has 15 residues. The CDR3 sequence: CAISEGGQASYEQYF. Written as DNA, the CDR3 is TGTGCCATCAGTGAAGGCGGACAGGCATCCTACGAGCAGTACTTC.

V usage is TRBV2 and J usage is TRBJ1-2; 7 positions match TRBD1. The trim removed 11 bases at V and 4 bases at J, leaving 7 bases unmatched. Germline V gene lookup returns CDR1 SNHLY and CDR2 FYNNEI. The CDR3 is 12 amino acids. The CDR3 DNA reads TGTGCCGTCTCACAGGGGACCTATGGCTACACCTTC. This translates into CAVSQGTYGYTF.

V is TRBV6-5 and J is TRBJ1-2, with 9 positions matching TRBD1. Unmatched junction bases numbered 4, after V lost 8 bases and J lost 3 bases. Germline CDR1 and CDR2: MNHEY and SVGAGI. This CDR3 is built from 13 residues. CDR3 sequence reads: CASWDREDYGYTF. The CDR3 bases are TGTGCCAGCTGGGACAGGGAAGACTATGGCTACACCTTC.

The gene calls are TRBV27 and TRBJ2-2, with 9 bases aligning to TRBD1. Germline-derived CDR1 and CDR2 are MNHEY and SMNVEV (reference sequence). The CDR3 sequence is 14 residues long. V gave up 7 bases and J gave up 3 bases; unmatched junction bases: 3. The CDR3 DNA follows: TGTGCCAGCAAGACAGGGGGAGACACCGGGGAGCTGTTTTTT. Protein product: CASKTGGDTGELFF.

The chain couples TRBV5-1 to TRBJ2-5, with 8 nucleotides matching TRBD2. Germline V gives CDR1 SGHRS, CDR2 YFSETQ. V gave up 4 bases and J gave up 4 bases; unmatched junction bases: 12. This CDR3 comprises 16 residues. For the CDR3, the DNA is TGCGCCAGCAGCGATCTAAGCGGGAGTATAGGAGAGACCCAGTACTTC. Amino acids: CASSDLSGSIGETQYF.

The chain recombines TRBV30 with TRBJ1-1; D gene unclear. The CDR3 spans 13 residues. Germline-derived CDR1 and CDR2 are GTSNPN and SVGIG (reference sequence). Trimming cost V 1 base and J 0 bases, with 6 bases left between them. This CDR3 is CAWSENMNTEAFF. The CDR3 DNA is TGTGCCTGGAGTGAAAACATGAACACTGAAGCTTTCTTT.

Comment on this clone: Germline and junction disagree at one end, which may indicate a read error. Distinct nucleotide sequences in the sample also encode this CDR3. The chain uses TRBV5-1 and TRBJ1-1; possibly TRBD1 for D (5 bases). The CDR3 has 16 amino acids. Germline values: CDR1 SGHRS, CDR2 YFSETQ. The chain's CDR3 is CASSLETAWGNTEAFF. CDR3 sequence (DNA): TGCGCTAGCAGCTTGGAGACAGCTTGGGGGAACACTGAAGCTTTCTTT.

In this sample, this clone turned up a few times. The chain is built from TRBV6-1 and TRBJ1-1; D perhaps matches TRBD1 (5 bases). V was shortened by 2 bases and J by 2 bases, with 21 bases between the two germline ends. CDR1 and CDR2 from the germline V gene are MNHNS and SASEGT. The CDR3 spans 18 residues. The CDR3 region is CASSEPLIIGQGNTEAFF. CDR3 bases: TGTGCCAGCAGTGAACCCCTCATCATCGGGCAGGGTAACACTGAAGCTTTCTTT.

This chain connects TRBV5-1 to TRBJ2-7; 8 bases are shared with TRBD1. Losses at the gene ends were 4 bases for V and 5 bases for J; bases not matched to a gene: 8. Germline CDR1 SGHRS, CDR2 YFSETQ. This CDR3 has 14 residues. The CDR3 DNA sequence: TGCGCCAGCAGCACGGGACAGGTAGTCGACGAGCAGTACTTC. Its protein product is CASSTGQVVDEQYF.

The chain carries TRBV2 and TRBJ2-7, with a possible D match to TRBD2 (5 bases). This CDR3 has 12 residues. V lost 6 bases and J 5 bases, leaving 11 bases between the germline ends. Germline V gives CDR1 SNHLY, CDR2 FYNNEI. CDR3 region: CASRGSRDEQYF. The CDR3 coding sequence is TGTGCCAGCAGGGGGTCGAGGGACGAGCAGTACTTC. Using reference TRBV2 and TRBJ2-7 for the parts outside the CDR3, the full variable domain is EPEVTQTPSHQVTQMGQEVILRCVPISNHLYFYWYRQILGQKVEFLVSFYNNEISEKSEIFDDQFSVERPDGSNFTLKIRSTKLEDSAMYFCASRGSRDEQYFGPGTRLTVT.

This clone was seen a handful of times. V is TRBV29-1 and J is TRBJ2-2; D is possibly TRBD1 (6 bases). From germline, CDR1 is SQVTM and CDR2 ANQGSEA. The CDR3 is 12 amino acids. Trimming took 7 bases from V and 3 from J, leaving 9 bases between them. CDR3 DNA sequence: TGCAGCGCTGGGACACACACCGGGGAGCTGTTTTTT. Amino acids: CSAGTHTGELFF.

The chain combines TRBV6-6 with TRBJ2-3; the D is unclear. Germline values: CDR1 MNHNY, CDR2 SVGAGI (reference sequence). The CDR3 is 12 amino acids. V was clipped by 0 bases and J by 6 bases, with 4 bases between them. The CDR3 DNA sequence: TGTGCCAGCAGTTACTCATCGGATACGCAGTATTTT. It is translated as CASSYSSDTQYF.

The gene calls are TRBV19 and TRBJ2-7, with 10 bases aligning to TRBD1. Germline V gene lookup returns CDR1 LNHDA and CDR2 SQIVND (reference sequence). V dropped 7 bases and J dropped 3; count of bases not matched to a gene: 15. This CDR3 is built from 17 residues. The CDR3 nucleotides are TGTGCCAGTACCCGTAAGATCGGGACAGGGGCGCGCTACGAGCAGTACTTC. This translates into CASTRKIGTGARYEQYF.

The CDR3 DNA reads as TGTGCCTGGAGAGACTGGACTAGCGGGGGCAATGAGCAGTTCTTC. Its protein is CAWRDWTSGGNEQFF. The chain couples TRBV30 to TRBJ2-1; the match to TRBD2 covers 13 bases. This CDR3 region has 15 residues. The trim removed 3 bases at V and 6 bases at J, leaving 5 bases unmatched. CDR1 is GTSNPN, CDR2 SVGIG, per germline (reference sequence).

The gene calls are TRBV27 and TRBJ2-3; 9 bases agree with TRBD2. The germline V gene encodes CDR1 MNHEY and CDR2 SMNVEV (reference sequence). Germline trimming cut 3 bases from V and 7 bases from J; bases unmatched to any gene: 8. The CDR3 covers 15 residues. CDR3 DNA sequence: TGTGCCAGCAGTTTGAATAGCGGGGGAGGCTATACGCAGTATTTT. Translation gives CASSLNSGGGYTQYF.